The TCR beta chain under discussion was sequenced for a study of shared clonotypes between healthy human individuals. How the authors handled the data: Filtering differed since immunoSEQ provided only junctions, with no quality scores. Profiled with immunoSEQ multiplex PCR; TCRdb holds only in-frame clones, not every one. V and J calls and clone size come straight from that table; D and trimming were deduced from the DNA. The sample yields 300,000 to 400,000 clones, less than 85% seen once. Trimming removed 6 bases from V and 0 bases from J, with 12 bases in between. Germline V gene lookup returns CDR1 SGHTA and CDR2 FQGNSA. This CDR3 has 15 residues.

This sequence originates from a man aged 30 to 45 in good health. Sequenced material: memory CD4+ T cells sorted from blood. Subset in this sample: CD45RA-negative fraction. The V and J genes are TRBV7-2 and TRBJ1-5, with D possibly matching TRBD1 (6 bases). Here the CDR3 DNA reads TGTGCCAGCAGGTCACAGGGTTTTAGCAATCAGCCCCAGCATTTT. Translating it yields CASRSQGFSNQPQHF.